This TCR beta chain emerged from a study of T cells in Graves' hyperthyroidism and ophthalmopathy. Study details: Peripheral blood was collected at initial diagnosis, before any treatment.

The blood was taken when hyperthyroidism was first diagnosed, before any ophthalmopathy symptoms showed up. Findings and limits, study-wide: Most clonotypes expanded in thyroid above 0.001 were likewise present in blood. A model built on 13 V-J features separated ophthalmopathy from stable hyperthyroidism.

On this clonotype itself: Its antigen remains unknown.

Trimming took off 7 bases at V and 10 bases at J, with 22 bases between the two ends. Germline lookup yields CDR1 MNHNS and CDR2 SASEGT. This CDR3 is built from 14 residues. What was amplified from RNA transcripts were TCR beta CDR3 regions. In the first-round RT-PCR of the TCR CDR3, the HTBI primer set was used. Each CDR3 protein is one row after TCRdb ran MiXCR on the multiplex PCR reads. Here the sample spans about 770,000 distinct CDR3 sequences, 15% to 20% being singletons. The chain is built from TRBV6-1 and TRBJ1-1; tentative D call: TRBD1 (5 bases). Sequenced sample: blood. The clonotype originates from a woman in her forties or fifties with Graves' hyperthyroidism that later progressed to Graves' ophthalmopathy. CDR3 protein: CASTPPGLLEGAFF. The CDR3 DNA is TGTGCCAGCACCCCCCCGGGGCTCCTCGAGGGAGCTTTCTTT.